A single sample is the source of the 7 T cell receptor beta chains below, sequenced in a study of OX40 agonist ivuxolimab in advanced cancers. TCRdb keeps only in-frame clones here, not all; method: immunoSEQ multiplex PCR. The sample contains around 100,000 clones, just under 95% of which appear only once. Sequenced here: CD4+ or CD8+ T cells sorted from blood, sampled in a trial of the OX40 agonist ivuxolimab. These receptors were taken from an adult with an advanced solid tumor such as melanoma, head and neck, liver or kidney cancer.

This chain joins TRBV6-1 and TRBJ2-3, with D unclear. With 0 bases removed from V and 6 bases from J, the gap between germline ends came to 7 bases. This CDR3 is built from 13 residues. Germline values: CDR1 MNHNS, CDR2 SASEGT. The CDR3: CASSEAPEDTQYF. The CDR3 DNA reads TGTGCCAGCAGTGAAGCGCCCGAGGATACGCAGTATTTT.

The chain employs TRBV4-3 and TRBJ1-5, with 8 bases that match TRBD1. CDR1 LGHNA and CDR2 YSLEER come from the germline V gene. CDR3 length: 16 residues. V lost 0 bases, J lost 4 bases, and 5 bases stayed unmatched. The CDR3 region is CASSQDSGGRNQPQHF. CDR3 bases: TGCGCCAGCAGCCAAGATTCAGGGGGCAGAAATCAGCCCCAGCATTTT.

The chain recombines TRBV7-3 with TRBJ1-6; 8 positions match TRBD1. The trim removed 4 bases at V and 9 bases at J, leaving 11 bases unmatched. CDR3 length: 16 amino acids. CDR1 and CDR2 (germline): SGHTA, FQGTGA. The CDR3 reads CASSYGQGGSGSPLHF. CDR3 bases: TGTGCCAGCAGCTACGGACAGGGTGGGAGTGGTTCACCCCTCCACTTT.

The chain employs TRBV30 and TRBJ1-5; unclear D gene. The V and J ends lost 3 bases and 0 bases respectively, with 9 bases between them. The CDR3 length is 14 residues. Germline assignment: CDR1 GTSNPN and CDR2 SVGIG (reference sequence). In nucleotides, the CDR3 is TGTGCCTGGAGGTCAGGATTTAGCAATCAGCCCCAGCATTTT. Translated: CAWRSGFSNQPQHF.

This chain uses TRBV4-1 with TRBJ2-4; 8 bases align to TRBD1. The CDR3 covers 18 residues. Germline loops: CDR1 MGHRA, CDR2 YSYEKL. V was clipped by 3 bases and J by 3 bases; unmatched bases: 13. CDR3 coding DNA: TGCGCCAGCAGCCAGCCCCTTGCGGACAGGGTCGTCAAAAACATTCAGTACTTC. Its protein product is CASSQPLADRVVKNIQYF.

This rearrangement joins TRBV5-1 to TRBJ1-4, with TRBD1 matching 9 bases. This CDR3 contains 14 residues. After removal of 4 bases from V and 8 bases from J, the junction contained 6 bases not matched to a gene. Per the germline V gene, CDR1 is SGHRS and CDR2 is YFSETQ. The CDR3 DNA reads TGCGCCAGCAGCGCGGACAGGGGTAACGAAAAACTGTTTTTT. It is translated as CASSADRGNEKLFF.

The rearrangement links TRBV19 to TRBJ1-2; tentative D call: TRBD1 (5 bases). Germline CDR1 reads LNHDA; CDR2 reads SQIVND (reference sequence). V lost 5 bases to trimming and J lost 0 bases, with 13 bases between them. The CDR3 consists of 15 residues. CDR3 DNA sequence: TGTGCCAGTAGTTCCTCAGGGCAATCTAACTATGGCTACACCTTC. Its translation: CASSSSGQSNYGYTF. The full variable domain, rest sourced from reference TRBV19 and TRBJ1-2, is DGGITQSPKYLFRKEGQNVTLSCEQNLNHDAMYWYRQDPGQGLRLIYYSQIVNDFQKGDIAEGYSVSREKKESFPLTVTSAQKNPTAFYLCASSSSGQSNYGYTFGSGTRLTVV.